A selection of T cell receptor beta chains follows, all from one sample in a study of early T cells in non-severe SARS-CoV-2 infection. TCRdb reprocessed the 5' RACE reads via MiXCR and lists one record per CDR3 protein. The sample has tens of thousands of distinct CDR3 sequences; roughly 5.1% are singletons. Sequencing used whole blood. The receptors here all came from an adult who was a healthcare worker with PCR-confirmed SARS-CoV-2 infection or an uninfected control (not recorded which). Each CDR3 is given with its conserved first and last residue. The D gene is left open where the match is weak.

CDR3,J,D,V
CAISDFKGPASEKLFF,TRBJ1-4,-,TRBV10-3
CASDIQYF,TRBJ2-4,-,TRBV24-1
CASSTSGGTGELFF,TRBJ2-2,TRBD2,TRBV19
CASSLRVAGAHEQFF,TRBJ2-1,TRBD2,TRBV11-2
CASSQDYGGGAIQETQYF,TRBJ2-5,TRBD2,TRBV3-1
CASSYSIGTGFYEQYF,TRBJ2-7,TRBD1,TRBV6-5
CASSPNRGDAEAFF,TRBJ1-1,TRBD1,TRBV4-1
CASSSSGTYGYTF,TRBJ1-2,-,TRBV11-2
CASSESLAGGPWDIQYF,TRBJ2-4,TRBD2,TRBV6-1
CASSDGANFYEQYF,TRBJ2-7,-,TRBV2
CASTPTGGNYGYTF,TRBJ1-2,TRBD1,TRBV12-3/TRBV12-4
CASSFSVGDEQFF,TRBJ2-1,-,TRBV27
CASSELGGRGPSYEQYF,TRBJ2-7,-,TRBV25-1
CASSSWPGDLHNEQFF,TRBJ2-1,-,TRBV5-1
CSARRLAEIYNEQFF,TRBJ2-1,TRBD2,TRBV20-1
CASSAGGRERETQYF,TRBJ2-5,TRBD2,TRBV7-9
CSVAGQNTGELFF,TRBJ2-2,-,TRBV29-1
CSAKDRGWNSYEQYF,TRBJ2-7,TRBD1,TRBV20-1
CASGVTEQYF,TRBJ2-7,-,TRBV12-5
CSSPTVGTGDTQYF,TRBJ2-3,-,TRBV29-1
CASSQSFGGYNEQFF,TRBJ2-1,-,TRBV3-1
CSVEGSSGNTIYF,TRBJ1-3,-,TRBV29-1
CASMGTGGTDTQYF,TRBJ2-3,TRBD1,TRBV5-1
CASKGTGSPLHF,TRBJ1-6,-,TRBV4-1
CASTPMGSGNTIYF,TRBJ1-3,-,TRBV7-9
CASSLNPSGAPDTQYF,TRBJ2-3,-,TRBV7-2
CASSDDKSYGYTF,TRBJ1-2,-,TRBV7-2
CASSFRGADTDTQYF,TRBJ2-3,-,TRBV5-1
CSARDLNEQYF,TRBJ2-7,-,TRBV20-1
CASSRGQNYEQYF,TRBJ2-7,TRBD1,TRBV5-1
CASTRSFLGQYPTSYEQYF,TRBJ2-7,TRBD1,TRBV27
CASRITGEGAKNIQYF,TRBJ2-4,-,TRBV6-6
CASSLARGEGYEQYF,TRBJ2-7,TRBD2,TRBV11-2
CASSQDLGAEKLFF,TRBJ1-4,-,TRBV3-1
CAWSRGDGNTIYF,TRBJ1-3,-,TRBV30
CASSKAGQGDEQYF,TRBJ2-7,-,TRBV21-1
CASTALQSGNTIYF,TRBJ1-3,-,TRBV6-6
CASTGESNYGYTF,TRBJ1-2,-,TRBV6-6
CAISRTDYGYTF,TRBJ1-2,-,TRBV6-1
CASGQDRVRETQYF,TRBJ2-5,TRBD1,TRBV12-3/TRBV12-4
CASSPVGVTEAFF,TRBJ1-1,-,TRBV4-2
CASTSNSNQPQHF,TRBJ1-5,-,TRBV7-9
CASSGRTGMETQYF,TRBJ2-5,TRBD1,TRBV2
CATSRVWEGGQYF,TRBJ2-7,-,TRBV15
CSAPGWDNEQFF,TRBJ2-1,-,TRBV20-1
CASSQFGTGGGDTQYF,TRBJ2-3,TRBD1,TRBV4-1
CASSQGTSSTDTQYF,TRBJ2-3,TRBD2,TRBV9
CASRPYGAPSTDTQYF,TRBJ2-3,-,TRBV6-5
CASSPRTSYGQYF,TRBJ2-7,TRBD2,TRBV11-2
CASSRTSGDTDTQYF,TRBJ2-3,TRBD2,TRBV7-9
CASSSSGRADGELFF,TRBJ2-2,-,TRBV7-9
CASSVDGAALLYGYTF,TRBJ1-2,-,TRBV9
CACRIGGNTEAFF,TRBJ1-1,-,TRBV12-3/TRBV12-4
CASSFRDRGREQYF,TRBJ2-7,TRBD1,TRBV7-2
CASTNPTGGTEAFF,TRBJ1-1,TRBD1,TRBV28
CASSALRQVGTEAFF,TRBJ1-1,-,TRBV25-1
CSVGTGTNYGYTF,TRBJ1-2,TRBD1,TRBV29-1
CASSLDGAYNEQFF,TRBJ2-1,-,TRBV5-4
CASSEITGTGELFF,TRBJ2-2,-,TRBV10-1